The rows below give T cell receptor beta chains drawn from one sample of a study of shared clonotypes between healthy human individuals. Clones were read by immunoSEQ multiplex PCR, and TCRdb kept only the in-frame ones, dropping some. The table shows 450,000 to 700,000 clones, with roughly 95% occurring only once. The sequencing input was naive CD8+ T cells sorted from blood. The source is a woman younger than 45 in good health. Each CDR3 is given with its conserved first and last residue. Fields, in order: clone size, J gene, D gene, V gene, CDR3 DNA, CDR3 protein. D genes are given only for firm matches. The size of a clone is reported for some rows only, either as once, few or many, or as a class for expanded clones.

>-|TRBJ2-7|-|TRBV5-1
TGCGCCAGCAGCTTGGGTGCAGCCGAGCAGTACTTC
CASSLGAAEQYF
>-|TRBJ2-7|-|TRBV10-3
TGTGCCATCAGAGTTCGCGGGAAGGAATACGAGCAGTACTTC
CAIRVRGKEYEQYF
>-|TRBJ2-5|TRBD1|TRBV7-9
TGTGCCAGCAGCACAGACGACAGGGTGCAGACCCAGTACTTC
CASSTDDRVQTQYF
>-|TRBJ2-1|TRBD2|TRBV9
TGTGCCAGCAGCGTAGCAAGCGGGAGCACCTACAATGAGCAGTTCTTC
CASSVASGSTYNEQFF
>-|TRBJ2-7|TRBD2|TRBV7-6
TGTGCCAGCAGCTTTAAGTCGAGCGGGAGGACTTACGAGCAGTACTTC
CASSFKSSGRTYEQYF
>-|TRBJ2-7|-|TRBV29-1
TGCAGCGTTGTGGCGGCTAGCTCCTACGAGCAGTACTTC
CSVVAASSYEQYF
>-|TRBJ2-1|-|TRBV9
TGTGCCAGCAGCGAGGGACTCGCTTACAATGAGCAGTTCTTC
CASSEGLAYNEQFF
>-|TRBJ2-7|TRBD1|TRBV25-1
TGTGCCAGCAGTGATCGGGACAGAACATACGAGCAGTACTTC
CASSDRDRTYEQYF
>-|TRBJ2-1|TRBD2|TRBV7-9
TGTGCCAGCAGCTTCGGGGGGACTATAGAGCAGTTCTTC
CASSFGGTIEQFF
>-|TRBJ2-1|-|TRBV11-2
TGTGCCAGCAGCTCAACTACAAGCTCCTACAATGAGCAGTTCTTC
CASSSTTSSYNEQFF
>-|TRBJ2-7|-|TRBV7-8
TGTGCCAGCAGCGGGTACGAGCAGTACTTC
CASSGYEQYF
>-|TRBJ2-1|-|TRBV4-1
TGCGCCAGCAGCCAGGGGCGGGCCTACAATGAGCAGTTCTTC
CASSQGRAYNEQFF
>-|TRBJ2-3|-|TRBV21-1
TGTGCCAGCAGCAAAGATGGGAGGTGGGTCACAGATACGCAGTATTTT
CASSKDGRWVTDTQYF
>-|TRBJ2-2|-|TRBV7-9
TGTGCCAGCAGCTTAGACGCGGGTCCGAACACCGGGGAGCTGTTTTTT
CASSLDAGPNTGELFF
>few|TRBJ1-5|-|TRBV27
TGTGCCAGCCGGACAGGCAATCAGCCCCAGCATTTT
CASRTGNQPQHF
>-|TRBJ2-3|-|TRBV6-1
TGTGCCAGCACATCAGGGTCGTTCGGCGCAGATACGCAGTATTTT
CASTSGSFGADTQYF
>-|TRBJ2-1|-|TRBV7-8
TGTGCCAGCAGCCCGGGCGTTGGCTACAATGAGCAGTTCTTC
CASSPGVGYNEQFF
>-|TRBJ2-1|-|TRBV6-6
TGTGCCAGCAGCTCACTCGGGGGCAGCTACAATGAGCAGTTCTTC
CASSSLGGSYNEQFF
>-|TRBJ2-7|TRBD1|TRBV6-5
TGTGCCAGCAGTTATGACAGGGTCCCCTACGAGCAGTACTTC
CASSYDRVPYEQYF
>-|TRBJ2-7|-|TRBV5-4
TGTGCCAGCAGCTTGGATACTACCTACGAGCAGTACTTC
CASSLDTTYEQYF
>-|TRBJ2-3|-|TRBV16
TGTGCCAGCAGCCAAAATCCAGATACGCAGTATTTT
CASSQNPDTQYF
>-|TRBJ2-1|-|TRBV7-9
TGTGCCAGCAGCACCCAGCCCTTAGCTGCTGAGCAGTTCTTC
CASSTQPLAAEQFF
>-|TRBJ1-2|TRBD1|TRBV4-1
TGCGCCAGCAGCCAGCTGACAGGGGCCAGCTATGGCTACACCTTC
CASSQLTGASYGYTF
>few|TRBJ1-2|TRBD1|TRBV9
TGTGCCAGCAGCGGCACGGGACAGGGGGCTCCATCTAACTATGGCTACACCTTC
CASSGTGQGAPSNYGYTF
>-|TRBJ2-7|-|TRBV5-6
TGTGCCAGCAGCTTGGGCAACGCCCCCTACGAGCAGTACTTC
CASSLGNAPYEQYF
>-|TRBJ2-5|-|TRBV7-8
TGTGCCACTGGGGGATCAGTTTTGGAAGAGACCCAGTACTTC
CATGGSVLEETQYF
>few|TRBJ1-1|-|TRBV30
TGTGCCTGGAGTGTACCCCCCCTTACTGAAGCTTTCTTT
CAWSVPPLTEAFF
>-|TRBJ2-5|TRBD1|TRBV25-1
TGTGCCAGCACTCACAGGGGCAGGGAGACCCAGTACTTC
CASTHRGRETQYF
>-|TRBJ1-1|-|TRBV4-1
TGCGCCAGCAGCCAGGGAAGGAACACTGAAGCTTTCTTT
CASSQGRNTEAFF
>-|TRBJ2-5|-|TRBV28
TGTGCCAGCAGACACACACCCGGGACCGTAGAGACCCAGTACTTC
CASRHTPGTVETQYF
>-|TRBJ1-1|-|TRBV4-2
TGTGCCAGCAGCCAAGAATGGACGTTGAACACTGAAGCTTTCTTT
CASSQEWTLNTEAFF
>-|TRBJ2-5|-|TRBV27
TGTGCCAGCAGTTTAGGGGTATCGGGGGAGACCCAGTACTTC
CASSLGVSGETQYF
>-|TRBJ1-1|-|TRBV4-1
TGCGCCAGCAGCCCCACCGGGGCAGAAACGACCAAAGCTTTCTTT
CASSPTGAETTKAFF
>-|TRBJ2-3|-|TRBV19
TGTGCCAGTGGGGGAGAAAACACAGATACGCAGTATTTT
CASGGENTDTQYF
>-|TRBJ1-1|-|TRBV4-2
TGTGCCAGCAGCCAAGGGGTTATTGGGGTTAGCAGTGAAGCTTTCTTT
CASSQGVIGVSSEAFF
>-|TRBJ2-2|-|TRBV28
TGTGCCAGCAGTGGACTTAACACCGGGGAGCTGTTTTTT
CASSGLNTGELFF
>-|TRBJ2-3|-|TRBV7-3
TGTGCCAGCAGCCCGGACGGCACAGATACGCAGTATTTT
CASSPDGTDTQYF
>-|TRBJ2-5|-|TRBV2
TGTGCCAGCAGTCAGACCTTCGGGGCTGAGGGTGGGGGAGAGACCCAGTACTTC
CASSQTFGAEGGGETQYF
>-|TRBJ2-7|TRBD1|TRBV29-1
TGCAGCGTCGGACAGGGGGGGCCTGGTTCCTACGAGCAGTACTTC
CSVGQGGPGSYEQYF
>-|TRBJ2-5|TRBD2|TRBV5-6
TGTGCCAGCAGCTTGGGGCTAGCGGGAGTTCAAGAGACCCAGTACTTC
CASSLGLAGVQETQYF
>-|TRBJ2-7|-|TRBV6-4
TGTGCCAGCAGTGCGGGGGCCGGCTACGAGCAGTACTTC
CASSAGAGYEQYF
>-|TRBJ2-1|TRBD2|TRBV2
TGTGCCAGCGTGCGGACTAGCAGATCAGACAATGAGCAGTTCTTC
CASVRTSRSDNEQFF
>-|TRBJ1-1|TRBD1|TRBV9
TGTGCCAGCGGACAGGGACCTGAAGCTTTCTTT
CASGQGPEAFF
>-|TRBJ2-5|TRBD1|TRBV10-1
TGCGCCAGCACCCCCCGGGACAGGGGTCGAGAGACCCAGTACTTC
CASTPRDRGRETQYF
>-|TRBJ1-4|TRBD1|TRBV25-1
TGTGCCAGCAGCGACCGGGACAGAGCTAATGAAAAACTGTTTTTT
CASSDRDRANEKLFF
>-|TRBJ2-1|-|TRBV27
TGTGCCTCGAGGGGGGGGTCCTATGAGCAGTTCTTC
CASRGGSYEQFF